Reported below is one T cell receptor beta chain. This sample is part of a study of blood T cell repertoires in COVID-19. Across the whole study: The United States, Italy and Spain supplied acute and convalescent COVID-19 samples. The analysed material was cDNA or gDNA that came from T cells, B-cell-depleted T cells, or PBMCs.

Original analysis: Estimated nucleated cell counts came from reference gene primer amplification. Clones were sequenced by immunoSEQ multiplex PCR, and TCRdb holds only the in-frame ones, with some missing. D and trimming were read from the DNA, whereas the V and J calls and clone size are those reported in that table. The table shows some 58,000 clones, with around 93% occurring only once. The V gene end was trimmed by 0 bases and the J gene end by 7 bases; junction bases not matched to a gene: 9. CDR3 length equals 16 residues. The germline gives CDR1 LGHNA, CDR2 YNFKEQ. Sequences were obtained from peripheral blood. The TCR was taken from a man aged 50-60 years with active COVID-19. The chain employs TRBV4-2 and TRBJ2-5; 9 nucleotides match TRBD2. The CDR3 region has the DNA TGTGCCAGCAGCCAAGAAATCGGCGGGGGGGTTGGGACCCAGTACTTC. It yields the protein CASSQEIGGGVGTQYF.